This entry features one T cell receptor (beta chain) sequence. Its specificity is not known. This sample was included in a study of tumor and adjacent non-tumor tissue in lung cancer. Study outcomes and limitations: Tumor repertoires had a smaller top 100 clone share than normal lung.

RNA was extracted from bulk tissue without any cell sorting. The normal lung tissue was taken more than 3 cm from the tumor edge. TCRbeta libraries were built with three rounds of nested PCR, modified from ARM-PCR. Each CDR3 protein is one row after TCRdb ran MiXCR on the multiplex PCR reads. The sample shows under 75,000 distinct CDR3 sequences, roughly 75% of them seen only once. This CDR3 contains 14 residues. V lost 8 bases to trimming and J lost 4 bases, with 14 bases between them. Germline V gives CDR1 SGHTA, CDR2 FQGNSA. This chain uses TRBV7-2 with TRBJ1-4; a possible D gene is TRBD1 (5 bases). This receptor was taken from a woman in her 50s with non-small cell lung cancer. Material: distant non-tumor lung tissue. The CDR3 DNA follows: TGTGCCAGCGGGCAGGGAGGTTTTAATGAAAAACTGTTTTTT. It yields the protein CASGQGGFNEKLFF.